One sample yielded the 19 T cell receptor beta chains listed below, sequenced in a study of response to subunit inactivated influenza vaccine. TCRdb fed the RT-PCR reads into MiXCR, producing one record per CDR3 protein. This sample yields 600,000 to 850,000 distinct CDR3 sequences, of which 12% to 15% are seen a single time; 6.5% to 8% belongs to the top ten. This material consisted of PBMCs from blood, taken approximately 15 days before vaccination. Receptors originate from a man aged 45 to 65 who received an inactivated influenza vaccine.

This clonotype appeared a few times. This CDR3 reads CASSFASNEKLFF. The CDR3 nucleotides are TGCGCCAGCAGCTTTGCGTCCAATGAAAAACTGTTTTTT. The chain links TRBV5-1 to TRBJ1-4; D not certain. The CDR3 is 13 residues long. Trimming left V 2 bases short and J 5 bases short, with 7 bases between. The germline V gene has CDR1 SGHRS and CDR2 YFSETQ.

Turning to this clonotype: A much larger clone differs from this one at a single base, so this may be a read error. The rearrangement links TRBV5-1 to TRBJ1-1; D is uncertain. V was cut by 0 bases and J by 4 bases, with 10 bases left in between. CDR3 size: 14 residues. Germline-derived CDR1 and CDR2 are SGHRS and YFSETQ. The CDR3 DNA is TGCGCCAGCAGCTTGGAACGCGGAGGCACTGAAGCTTTCTTT. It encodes CASSLERGGTEAFF.

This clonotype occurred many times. CDR3 sequence: CASSRPNTGELFF. The CDR3 DNA is TGTGCCAGCAGCAGACCGAACACCGGGGAGCTGTTTTTT. The chain combines TRBV7-2 with TRBJ2-2; no clear D gene. CDR1 SGHTA and CDR2 FQGNSA come from the germline V gene. This CDR3 has 13 residues. V shed 5 bases and J shed 0 bases, with 4 bases lying between them.

CDR3 DNA sequence: TGTGCCAGCAGGAAATTGACAGGGGAGGGCAATGAGCAGTTCTTC. It encodes CASRKLTGEGNEQFF. This rearrangement joins TRBV25-1 to TRBJ2-1; D may be TRBD1 (8 bases). Looked up from germline, CDR1 is MGHDK and CDR2 is SYGVNS. Trimming stripped 6 bases from V and 6 bases from J, with 18 bases between. CDR3 length: 15 residues.

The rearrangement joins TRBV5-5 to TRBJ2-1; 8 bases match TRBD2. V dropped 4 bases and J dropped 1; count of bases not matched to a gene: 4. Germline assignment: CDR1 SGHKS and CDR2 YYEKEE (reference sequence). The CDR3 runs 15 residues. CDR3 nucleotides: TGTGCCAGCAGCCTGACTAGCGATTCCTACAATGAGCAGTTCTTC. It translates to CASSLTSDSYNEQFF.

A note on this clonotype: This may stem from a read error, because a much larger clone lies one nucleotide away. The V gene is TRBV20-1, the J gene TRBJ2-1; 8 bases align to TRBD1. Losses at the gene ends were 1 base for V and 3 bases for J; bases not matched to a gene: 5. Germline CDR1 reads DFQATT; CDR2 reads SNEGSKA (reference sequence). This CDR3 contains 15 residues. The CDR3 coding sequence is TGCAGTGCTAGAGGCGACAGGGGATACTACAATGAGCAGTTCTTC. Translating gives CSARGDRGYYNEQFF.

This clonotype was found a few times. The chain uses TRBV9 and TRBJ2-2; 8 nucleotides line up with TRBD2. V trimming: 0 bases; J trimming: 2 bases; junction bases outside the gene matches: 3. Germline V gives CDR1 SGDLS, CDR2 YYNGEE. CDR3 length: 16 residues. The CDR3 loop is CASSVGGRTNTGELFF. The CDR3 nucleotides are TGTGCCAGCAGCGTAGGCGGGAGGACTAACACCGGGGAGCTGTTTTTT. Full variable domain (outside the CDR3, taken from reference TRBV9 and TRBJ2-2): DSGVTQTPKHLITATGQRVTLRCSPRSGDLSVYWYQQSLDQGLQFLIQYYNGEERAKGNILERFSAQQFPDLHSELNLSSLELGDSALYFCASSVGGRTNTGELFFGEGSRLTVL.

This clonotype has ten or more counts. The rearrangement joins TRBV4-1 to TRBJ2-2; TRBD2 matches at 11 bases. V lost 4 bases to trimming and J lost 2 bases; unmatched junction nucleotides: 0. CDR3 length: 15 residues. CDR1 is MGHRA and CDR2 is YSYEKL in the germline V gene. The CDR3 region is CASSRLAGNTGELFF. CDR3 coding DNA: TGCGCCAGCAGCCGACTAGCGGGAAACACCGGGGAGCTGTTTTTT.

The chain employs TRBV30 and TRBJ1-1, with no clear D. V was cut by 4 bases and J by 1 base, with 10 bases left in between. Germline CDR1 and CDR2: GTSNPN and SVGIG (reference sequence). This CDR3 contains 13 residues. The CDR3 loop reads CAWTPAWNTEAFF. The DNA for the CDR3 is TGTGCCTGGACCCCGGCCTGGAACACTGAAGCTTTCTTT.

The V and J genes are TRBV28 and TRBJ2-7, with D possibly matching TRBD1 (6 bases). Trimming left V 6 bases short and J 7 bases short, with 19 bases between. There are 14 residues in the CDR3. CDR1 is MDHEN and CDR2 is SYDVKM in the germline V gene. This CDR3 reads CASSTLSRGGEQYF. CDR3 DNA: TGTGCCAGCAGCACCCTAAGCAGGGGTGGGGAGCAGTACTTC.

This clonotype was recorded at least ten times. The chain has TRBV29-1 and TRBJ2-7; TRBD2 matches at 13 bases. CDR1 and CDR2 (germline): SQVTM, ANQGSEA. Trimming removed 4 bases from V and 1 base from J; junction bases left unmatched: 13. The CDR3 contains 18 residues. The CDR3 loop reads CSVGTGGRGLAGSYEQYF. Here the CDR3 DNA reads TGCAGCGTTGGGACCGGGGGGCGGGGACTAGCGGGGTCCTACGAGCAGTACTTC.

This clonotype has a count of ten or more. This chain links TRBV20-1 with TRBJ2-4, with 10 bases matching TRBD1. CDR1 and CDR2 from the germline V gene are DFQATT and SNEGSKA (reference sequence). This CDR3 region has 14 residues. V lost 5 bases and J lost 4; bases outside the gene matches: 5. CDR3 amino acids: CSADPGQGKNIQYF. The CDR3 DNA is TGCAGTGCTGACCCGGGACAGGGGAAAAACATTCAGTACTTC.

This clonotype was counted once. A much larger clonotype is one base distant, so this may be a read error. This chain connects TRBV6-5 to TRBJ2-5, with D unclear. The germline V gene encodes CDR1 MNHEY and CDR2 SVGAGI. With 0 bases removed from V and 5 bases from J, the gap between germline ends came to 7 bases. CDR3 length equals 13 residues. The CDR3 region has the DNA TGTGCCAGCAGTTACTCGGTGGGGGAGACCCAGTACTTC. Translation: CASSYSVGETQYF.

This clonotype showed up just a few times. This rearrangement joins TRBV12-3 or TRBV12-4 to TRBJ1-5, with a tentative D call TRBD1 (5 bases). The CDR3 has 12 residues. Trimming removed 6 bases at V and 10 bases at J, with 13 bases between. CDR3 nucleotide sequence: TGTGCCAGCAGGCACTCAGGGACCCCCCAGCATTTT. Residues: CASRHSGTPQHF.

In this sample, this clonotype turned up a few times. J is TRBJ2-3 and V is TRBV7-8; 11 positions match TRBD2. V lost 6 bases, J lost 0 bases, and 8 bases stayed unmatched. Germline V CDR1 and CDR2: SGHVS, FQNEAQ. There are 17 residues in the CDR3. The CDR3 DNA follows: TGTGCCAGCAGACGGACTAGCGGGCCTACTAGCACAGATACGCAGTATTTT. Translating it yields CASRRTSGPTSTDTQYF.

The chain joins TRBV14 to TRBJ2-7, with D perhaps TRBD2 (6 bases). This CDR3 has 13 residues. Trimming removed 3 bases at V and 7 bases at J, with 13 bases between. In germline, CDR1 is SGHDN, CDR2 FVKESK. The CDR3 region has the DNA TGTGCCAGCAGCCAGTCCAGGGCGGGAGAGCAGTACTTC. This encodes CASSQSRAGEQYF.

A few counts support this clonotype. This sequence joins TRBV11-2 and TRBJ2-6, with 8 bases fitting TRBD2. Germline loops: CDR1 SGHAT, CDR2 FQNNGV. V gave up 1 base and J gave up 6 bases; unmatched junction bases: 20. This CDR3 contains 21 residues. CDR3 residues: CASSLVWRASGGSVLANVLTF. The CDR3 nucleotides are TGTGCCAGCAGCTTAGTATGGAGGGCGAGCGGGGGTTCGGTGTTGGCCAACGTCCTGACTTTC. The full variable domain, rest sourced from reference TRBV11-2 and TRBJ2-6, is EAGVAQSPRYKIIEKRQSVAFWCNPISGHATLYWYQQILGQGPKLLIQFQNNGVVDDSQLPKDRFSAERLKGVDSTLKIQPAKLEDSAVYLCASSLVWRASGGSVLANVLTFGAGSRLTVL.

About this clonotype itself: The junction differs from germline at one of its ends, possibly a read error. In nucleotides, the CDR3 is TGCTGTGCTACCTCGACTAGCGGGAGTTTAGAGACCCAGTACTTC. This gives the protein CCATSTSGSLETQYF. The V call is TRBV20-1, the J call TRBJ2-5, with 12 bases that match TRBD2. The CDR3 is 15 residues long. The germline V gene has CDR1 DFQATT and CDR2 SNEGSKA (reference sequence).

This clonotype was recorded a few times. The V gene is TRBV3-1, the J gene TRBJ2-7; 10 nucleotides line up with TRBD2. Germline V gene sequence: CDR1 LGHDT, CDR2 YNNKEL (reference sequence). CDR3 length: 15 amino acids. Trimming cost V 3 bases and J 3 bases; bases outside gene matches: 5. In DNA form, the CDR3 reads TGTGCCAGCAGCCACGAACTAGCGGGGCACTACGAGCAGTACTTC. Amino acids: CASSHELAGHYEQYF.